This T cell receptor beta chain was observed in a study of T cells in Graves' hyperthyroidism and ophthalmopathy. Turning to the study itself: Peripheral blood collection took place at initial diagnosis, before any treatment.

Germline CDR1 reads DFQATT; CDR2 reads SNEGSKA (reference sequence). CDR3 length: 13 residues. V lost 4 bases, J lost 4 bases, and 11 bases lay in between. This clonotype was found a few times. One base away lies a much larger clone, so this may be a sequencing read error. Amplification of TCR beta CDR3 regions used RNA as the template. Primed by the HTBI set, a first-round RT-PCR was run on the TCR CDR3. TCRdb ran MiXCR on the multiplex PCR reads and lists one entry per CDR3 protein. The sample consists of around 450,000 distinct CDR3 sequences, 15% to 19% of them appearing once. The TCR comes from a woman younger than 35 with Graves' hyperthyroidism. What was sequenced was blood. The chain is built from TRBV20-1 and TRBJ2-1; no definite D call. The CDR3 DNA sequence: TGCAGTGCTACAGAAGCGCTTTACAATGAGCAGTTCTTC. Encoded protein: CSATEALYNEQFF.